This TCR beta chain comes out of a study of cytomegalovirus exposure and HLA in healthy donors. General study findings and limits: When a later analysis was performed, an Asian-associated ancestry cluster reportedly had fewer N-insertions than the roughly 630-donor mean. Per published accounts, TCR beta sequences correctly predicted the HLA-A and HLA-B alleles of most subjects.

Trimming stripped 7 bases from V and 2 bases from J, with 14 bases between. This CDR3 comprises 14 residues. CDR1 MNHEY and CDR2 SVGAGI come from the germline V gene. In the case of this clone: The antigen remains unidentified.

In the PCR, 60 Vbeta and 13 Jbeta primers were used. Profiled with immunoSEQ multiplex PCR; TCRdb holds only in-frame clones, not every one. The sample includes more than 150,000 clones, roughly 84% of them seen just once. This receptor was identified in a boy aged 5-17 years in good health and CMV-seronegative. Material: PBMCs. The chain combines TRBV6-5 with TRBJ1-1, with a weak D call TRBD1 (6 bases). CDR3 loop: CASKRTVQNTEAFF. For the CDR3, the DNA is TGTGCCAGCAAAAGGACAGTGCAAAACACTGAAGCTTTCTTT.